This is a list of T cell receptor beta chains from one sample in a study of blood T cell repertoires in COVID-19. TCRdb keeps only in-frame clones here, not all; method: immunoSEQ multiplex PCR. The table records over 60,000 clones, about 81% of them present only once. The specimen sequenced was peripheral blood. All receptors derive from a woman older than 75 with acute or convalescent COVID-19. Both conserved end residues are trimmed from each CDR3.

v_gene: TRBV19
CDR3aa: ASSITSGTSYEQY

v_gene: TRBV3-1/TRBV3-2
CDR3aa: ASRKRGFYEQY

v_gene: TRBV12-3/TRBV12-4
CDR3aa: ASSPRLAGAWF

v_gene: TRBV11-3
CDR3aa: ASSLVGQGYSGELF

v_gene: TRBV9
CDR3aa: ASSVATAGRDNEQF

v_gene: TRBV28
CDR3aa: ASRETGIYEQY

v_gene: TRBV6-2/TRBV6-3
CDR3aa: ASSYLRTSGRRYYEQY

v_gene: TRBV19
CDR3aa: ASSSRVRTEAF

v_gene: TRBV11-2
CDR3aa: ASIRGGAERETQY

v_gene: TRBV5-4
CDR3aa: ASSLDMSYEQY